The 8 T cell receptor beta chains below all came from one sample that was sequenced in a study of blood T cell repertoires in COVID-19. Measured with immunoSEQ multiplex PCR; TCRdb has only the in-frame clones, and not every one. The top ten hold roughly a sixth of the sample, which has about 160,000 clones, under 95% seen once. Sequencing was performed on peripheral blood. The receptor source for this set is a man aged 60 to 75 with active or convalescent COVID-19.

The chain's CDR3 is CASSPTPQGANTDTQYF. Written as DNA, the CDR3 is TGTGCCAGCAGTCCTACACCCCAGGGGGCGAACACAGATACGCAGTATTTT. The rearrangement links TRBV11-2 to TRBJ2-3; the match to TRBD1 covers 8 bases. Germline CDR1 and CDR2: SGHAT and FQNNGV. V lost 6 bases to trimming and J lost 2 bases; unmatched junction nucleotides: 13. CDR3 length: 17 residues.

This chain links TRBV19 with TRBJ1-2; D gene ambiguous. Germline-derived CDR1 and CDR2 are LNHDA and SQIVND (reference sequence). V was pared by 3 bases and J by 11 bases, with 7 bases between. The CDR3 has 10 amino acids. CDR3 DNA sequence: TGTGCCAGTAGTATGGGAGAATACACCTTC. Its protein is CASSMGEYTF.

This sequence joins TRBV19 and TRBJ1-6; 7 bases fit TRBD1. The CDR3 sequence is 14 residues long. V was clipped by 8 bases and J by 3 bases; unmatched bases: 4. CDR1 is LNHDA and CDR2 is SQIVND in the germline V gene (reference sequence). This chain's CDR3 is CASGDSYYNSPLHF. The CDR3 region has the DNA TGTGCCAGTGGGGACAGTTACTATAATTCACCCCTCCACTTT.

The chain employs TRBV10-3 and TRBJ1-1; 8 bases agree with TRBD1. Germline V gives CDR1 ENHRY, CDR2 SYGVKD. This CDR3 has 13 residues. Germline trimming cut 4 bases from V and 5 bases from J; bases unmatched to any gene: 3. In DNA form, the CDR3 reads TGTGCCATCAGTGTACAGGGGGGAACTGAAGCTTTCTTT. Amino acids: CAISVQGGTEAFF.

V gene TRBV6-4 combines with J gene TRBJ2-1; TRBD1 matches at 8 bases. Per germline, CDR1 MRHNA and CDR2 SNTAGT. The CDR3 covers 14 residues. With 6 bases clipped from V and 4 bases from J, the junction kept 5 bases outside the gene matches. This CDR3 is CASSPGQEYNEQFF. For the CDR3, the DNA is TGTGCCAGCAGCCCGGGACAGGAGTACAATGAGCAGTTCTTC.

This chain joins TRBV19 and TRBJ2-6; 9 bases match TRBD1. This CDR3 region has 16 residues. Trimming at V came to 5 bases and at J to 3 bases, leaving 5 bases not matched to a gene. The V gene's germline CDR1 is LNHDA and CDR2 SQIVND (reference sequence). CDR3 sequence reads: CASSVQGASGANVLTF. CDR3 DNA sequence: TGTGCCAGTAGTGTACAGGGGGCAAGTGGGGCCAACGTCCTGACTTTC.

In this sample, this clone turned up once. This chain links TRBV2 with TRBJ2-5; D is possibly TRBD1 (5 bases). V lost 3 bases, J lost 1 base, and 12 bases lay in between. Per the germline V gene, CDR1 is SNHLY and CDR2 is FYNNEI. The CDR3 covers 15 residues. CDR3 protein: CASSEVGAAQETQYF. The CDR3 DNA is TGTGCCAGCAGTGAGGTAGGGGCGGCCCAAGAGACCCAGTACTTC.

The rearrangement joins TRBV4-2 to TRBJ1-2; 8 bases fit TRBD1. CDR1 is LGHNA and CDR2 is YNFKEQ in the germline V gene. V was pared by 2 bases and J by 4 bases, with 6 bases of the junction left unmatched. CDR3 length equals 15 residues. Written as DNA, the CDR3 is TGTGCCAGCAGCCAACCAGGGGGCTTGGGCTATGGCTACACCTTC. This sequence encodes CASSQPGGLGYGYTF.